These 25 T cell receptor beta chains share one sample of origin, sequenced in a study of glioma-infiltrating T cells (dated by TCRdb to about 2016). This sample was sequenced with an Illumina MiSeq. TCR alpha and beta CDR3 regions were amplified with the iRepertoire nested amplicon-rescue multiplex PCR (arm-PCR) platform from RNA. TCRdb reanalyzed the raw reads on its own, using fastp at Q25 for trimming and MiXCR for clone calling, and kept in-frame beta chains. Rows are unified per CDR3 protein, each entry keeping the most common DNA and genes. The sample table records about 400,000 distinct CDR3 sequences; 41% of these occur just once. The top ten hold approximately 12% of the sample. The sample taken for sequencing was glioma tissue, nonneoplastic brain tissue, or PBMCs (not recorded which). Every receptor here comes from a human donor with low-grade glioma or glioblastoma, undergoing nonglioma brain surgery, or in good health (not recorded which).

This clonotype was observed at least ten times. J is TRBJ2-7 and V is TRBV20-1; 10 bases are shared with TRBD2. The CDR3 sequence is 14 residues long. CDR1 DFQATT and CDR2 SNEGSKA come from the germline V gene (reference sequence). J lost 3 bases, V lost 3 bases, and 5 bases had no gene match. The CDR3 sequence: CSASVPSGSYEQYF. CDR3 DNA sequence: TGCAGTGCTAGTGTACCTAGCGGGAGCTACGAGCAGTACTTC.

This clonotype appeared many times. CDR3 DNA sequence: TGTGCCACCAGCGGCGGGTGGGGTCGTAACTATGGCTACACCTTC. Encoded protein: CATSGGWGRNYGYTF. V is TRBV15 and J is TRBJ1-2; no firm D call. The CDR3 runs 15 residues. Deletions cut 5 bases from V and 1 base from J, with 14 bases between. The germline V gene has CDR1 LNHNV and CDR2 YYDKDF (reference sequence).

CDR3 region: CASSQEPLGRYQETQYF. CDR3 DNA sequence: TGTGCCAGCAGCCAAGAGCCCCTCGGGAGGTACCAAGAGACCCAGTACTTC. The chain couples TRBV14 to TRBJ2-5; 7 bases align to TRBD2. The V segment lost 0 bases and the J segment 0 bases; nucleotides outside the gene matches: 7. This CDR3 is 17 amino acids long. The germline gives CDR1 SGHDN, CDR2 FVKESK.

This clonotype was picked up a small number of times. V usage is TRBV20-1 and J usage is TRBJ1-6; 9 nucleotides match TRBD1. The length of the CDR3 is 13 residues. Per germline, CDR1 DFQATT and CDR2 SNEGSKA (reference sequence). Losses at the gene ends were 4 bases for V and 6 bases for J; bases not matched to a gene: 1. The CDR3 protein is CSATTGGNSPLHF. The DNA of the CDR3 is TGCAGTGCTACGACAGGGGGTAATTCACCCCTCCACTTT.

A remark on this clonotype: The conserved phenylalanine or tryptophan normally closing the CDR3 is absent here, so this likely arose from a read error. The limits of the CDR3 on the DNA are not certain, so only TCRdb's listed CDR3 is given. The chain employs TRBV4-1 and TRBJ2-1. Germline lookup yields CDR1 MGHRA and CDR2 YSYEKL. The CDR3 has 15 residues if both end residues are counted. CDR3 loop: CASSQDRVVGEEQSL.

In this sample, this clonotype turned up a few times. The chain combines TRBV3-1 with TRBJ1-5; no definite D call. CDR1 LGHDT and CDR2 YNNKEL come from the germline V gene (reference sequence). The germline V and J ends were trimmed by 4 bases and 4 bases, with 14 bases remaining between them. The CDR3 covers 15 residues. The CDR3: CASSPGSDGNQPQHF. The CDR3 DNA reads TGTGCCAGCAGCCCAGGATCGGATGGTAATCAGCCCCAGCATTTT.

This clonotype was observed at least ten times. CDR3 sequence (DNA): TGTGCCAGCAGTGAAGCCCGGAGGTACACCGGGGAGCTGTTTTTT. Encoded protein: CASSEARRYTGELFF. This chain joins TRBV6-1 and TRBJ2-2, with a weak D call TRBD2 (5 bases). V was pared by 0 bases and J by 3 bases, with 8 bases between. CDR1 MNHNS and CDR2 SASEGT come from the germline V gene. This CDR3 has 15 residues.

The genes are TRBV27 and TRBJ2-1; possible D gene TRBD2, 6 bases. Trimming pared 8 bases from V and 4 bases from J, leaving 21 bases between. The CDR3 is 16 amino acids. CDR1 MNHEY and CDR2 SMNVEV come from the germline V gene (reference sequence). The CDR3 here is CASRIGAPGAYNEQFF. The DNA for the CDR3 is TGTGCCAGCCGAATCGGAGCCCCGGGAGCTTACAATGAGCAGTTCTTC.

The chain combines TRBV7-3 with TRBJ2-3; D possibly corresponds to TRBD1 (6 bases). The CDR3 contains 15 residues. Trimming shortened V by 5 bases and J by 7 bases, and 19 bases separated the two germline ends. Germline lookup yields CDR1 SGHTA and CDR2 FQGTGA. CDR3 nucleotide sequence: TGTGCCAGCAGCCTACAGGGCTGGGGTGGATATACGCAGTATTTT. The encoded protein is CASSLQGWGGYTQYF.

This clonotype showed up just a few times. V and J are TRBV20-1 and TRBJ1-2; TRBD1 might be the D (5 bases). From germline, CDR1 is DFQATT and CDR2 SNEGSKA (reference sequence). The CDR3 consists of 14 residues. V shed 0 bases and J shed 4 bases, with 12 bases lying between them. The CDR3 DNA sequence: TGCAGTGCTAGAGACAGGGTTGTTGTCTATGGCTACACCTTC. Protein: CSARDRVVVYGYTF.

The J gene is TRBJ2-3, the V gene TRBV5-4; D might be TRBD1 or TRBD2, each matching 6 bases. This CDR3 has 15 amino acids. CDR1 and CDR2 (germline): SGHNT, YYREEE (reference sequence). Trimming cost V 4 bases and J 5 bases, with 17 bases left between them. The CDR3 loop is CASSLMGGRVDTQYF. CDR3 DNA sequence: TGTGCCAGCAGCCTGATGGGGGGCCGAGTAGATACGCAGTATTTT.

The CDR3 is CASSSRTSVNEQYF. As DNA, the CDR3 is TGTGCCAGCAGTTCCCGGACTAGCGTGAATGAGCAGTACTTC. The chain has TRBV28 and TRBJ2-7; 9 bases agree with TRBD2. The V gene's germline CDR1 is MDHEN and CDR2 SYDVKM. The CDR3 has 14 residues. With 4 bases clipped from V and 7 bases from J, the junction kept 8 bases outside the gene matches.

J is TRBJ2-6 and V is TRBV6-1, with 10 bases identical to TRBD1. The CDR3 totals 16 residues. From germline, CDR1 is MNHNS and CDR2 SASEGT. V was clipped by 9 bases and J by 0 bases; unmatched bases: 5. CDR3 sequence reads: CASWTGGLSGANVLTF. CDR3 nucleotide sequence: TGTGCCAGTTGGACAGGGGGTCTCTCTGGGGCCAACGTCCTGACTTTC.

This clonotype was counted many times. The chain is built from TRBV20-1 and TRBJ1-5; D is possibly TRBD1 (5 bases). There are 13 residues in the CDR3. V lost 6 bases, J lost 4 bases, and 13 bases lay in between. Germline-derived CDR1 and CDR2 are DFQATT and SNEGSKA (reference sequence). Here the CDR3 reads CSAKGRQNQPQHF. The CDR3 DNA reads TGCAGTGCCAAGGGACGCCAGAATCAGCCCCAGCATTTT.

Regarding this clonotype: Relative to the germline gene, one junction end is altered; a read error may explain this. The gene calls are TRBV28 and TRBJ2-5; D possibly corresponds to TRBD2 (6 bases). This CDR3 is built from 16 residues. Germline assignment: CDR1 MDHEN and CDR2 SYDVKM. The CDR3 here is CASSFTSGSKQEAQYF. The CDR3 nucleotides are TGTGCCAGCAGTTTCACGAGCGGGTCGAAACAAGAGGCCCAGTACTTC. Full variable domain (remainder filled in from reference TRBV28 and TRBJ2-5): DVKVTQSSRYLVKRTGEKVFLECVQDMDHENMFWYRQDPGLGLRLIYFSYDVKMKEKGDIPEGYSVSREKKERFSLILESASTNQTSMYLCASSFTSGSKQEAQYFGPGTRLLVL.

This clonotype came up a few times. The gene calls are TRBV7-9 and TRBJ2-3, with D possibly being TRBD2 (6 bases). CDR1 is SEHNR and CDR2 is FQNEAQ in the germline V gene (reference sequence). The CDR3 runs 17 residues. Trimming shortened V by 5 bases and J by 6 bases, and 24 bases separated the two germline ends. Written as DNA, the CDR3 is TGTGCCAGCAGCCCTCTTCGTCGGTCCCCGGAGGGGGATACGCAGTATTTT. The encoded protein is CASSPLRRSPEGDTQYF.

V gene TRBV5-1 combines with J gene TRBJ2-3; perhaps TRBD2 as D (5 bases). The CDR3 totals 15 residues. With 6 bases removed from V and 2 bases from J, the gap between germline ends came to 16 bases. Germline V lookup: CDR1 SGHRS, CDR2 YFSETQ. CDR3 in DNA: TGCGCCAGCACCGAACACATAGGACTCACAGATACGCAGTATTTT. Its protein is CASTEHIGLTDTQYF.

This rearrangement joins TRBV19 to TRBJ2-7; D is possibly TRBD1 (5 bases). V was pared by 1 base and J by 3 bases, with 13 bases between. The CDR3 loop spans 15 amino acids. Germline V gene sequence: CDR1 LNHDA, CDR2 SQIVND (reference sequence). CDR3: CASSIGKGPYYEQYF. Written as DNA, the CDR3 is TGTGCCAGTAGTATAGGGAAGGGGCCATACTACGAGCAGTACTTC.

The sample holds one count of this clonotype. The chain links TRBV7-2 to TRBJ2-7, with 16 positions matching TRBD2. This CDR3 is 19 amino acids long. Looked up from germline, CDR1 is SGHTA and CDR2 is FQGNSA. V lost 1 base to trimming and J lost 1 base; unmatched junction nucleotides: 7. CDR3 DNA sequence: TGTGCCAGCAGCTTAGAGGGGACTAGCGGGAGGGCCGAATCCTACGAGCAGTACTTC. Translation gives CASSLEGTSGRAESYEQYF.

This clonotype was found many times. The rearrangement joins TRBV7-2 to TRBJ1-3; D unclear. This CDR3 has 11 amino acids. V lost 2 bases and J 9 bases, leaving 5 bases between the germline ends. Germline CDR1 is SGHTA and CDR2 is FQGNSA. The chain's CDR3 is CASSLKSTIYF. The CDR3 DNA is TGTGCCAGCAGCTTAAAGAGCACCATATATTTT.

The chain links TRBV6-2 or TRBV6-3 to TRBJ2-2; 11 bases line up with TRBD2. Trimming cost V 7 bases and J 6 bases; bases outside gene matches: 7. CDR3 size: 15 residues. The germline V gene encodes CDR1 MNHEY and CDR2 SVGEGT. CDR3 residues: CASTMTSGISGELFF. CDR3 in DNA: TGTGCCAGCACCATGACTAGCGGGATTTCCGGGGAGCTGTTTTTT.

The chain uses TRBV4-1 and TRBJ1-3; D uncertain. The V gene's germline CDR1 is MGHRA and CDR2 YSYEKL. The CDR3 spans 15 residues. V lost 4 bases and J lost 6, with 16 bases in between. The CDR3 sequence: CASSRRSNDVNTIYF. The CDR3 nucleotides read TGCGCCAGCAGCCGGCGGAGCAACGATGTAAACACCATATATTTT.

This clonotype was picked up many times. The V and J genes are TRBV27 and TRBJ2-5, with D unclear. Germline V gives CDR1 MNHEY, CDR2 SMNVEV (reference sequence). Trimming left V 6 bases short and J 4 bases short, with 15 bases between. This CDR3 is built from 14 residues. The CDR3 spells CASSSTSWAETQYF. For the CDR3, the DNA is TGTGCCAGCAGCTCGACATCCTGGGCAGAGACCCAGTACTTC.

The V gene is TRBV6-6, the J gene TRBJ2-1; TRBD2 matches 8 bases. The CDR3 extends over 15 amino acids. Germline-derived CDR1 and CDR2 are MNHNY and SVGAGI (reference sequence). The ends lost 2 bases at V and 3 bases at J; junction bases unmatched: 3. This chain's CDR3 is CASSYERELYNEQFF. The CDR3 region has the DNA TGTGCCAGCAGTTACGAGCGGGAGCTCTACAATGAGCAGTTCTTC.

Concerning this clonotype itself: A much larger clone differs from this one at a single base, so this may be a read error. The rearrangement uses TRBV9 and TRBJ2-3, with a tentative D call TRBD1 (6 bases). V gave up 4 bases and J gave up 6 bases, with 18 bases separating them. Germline values: CDR1 SGDLS, CDR2 YYNGEE. The CDR3 is 15 amino acids. In DNA form, the CDR3 reads TGTGCCAGCAGCACTCTGGGACACCCCGAGGATACGCAGTATTTT. It specifies CASSTLGHPEDTQYF.